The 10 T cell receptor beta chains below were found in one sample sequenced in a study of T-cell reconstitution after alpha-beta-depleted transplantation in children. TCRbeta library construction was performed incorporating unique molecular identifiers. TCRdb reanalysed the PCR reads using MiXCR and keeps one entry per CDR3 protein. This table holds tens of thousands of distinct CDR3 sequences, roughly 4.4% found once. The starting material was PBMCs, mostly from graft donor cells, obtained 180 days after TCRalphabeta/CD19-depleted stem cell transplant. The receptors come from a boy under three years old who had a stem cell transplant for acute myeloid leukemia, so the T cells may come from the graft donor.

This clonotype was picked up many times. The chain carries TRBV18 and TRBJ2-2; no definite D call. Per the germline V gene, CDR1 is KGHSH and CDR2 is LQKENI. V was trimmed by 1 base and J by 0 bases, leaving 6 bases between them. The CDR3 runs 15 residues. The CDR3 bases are TGTGCCAGCTCACCACAGGGTACGAACACCGGGGAGCTGTTTTTT. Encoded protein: CASSPQGTNTGELFF.

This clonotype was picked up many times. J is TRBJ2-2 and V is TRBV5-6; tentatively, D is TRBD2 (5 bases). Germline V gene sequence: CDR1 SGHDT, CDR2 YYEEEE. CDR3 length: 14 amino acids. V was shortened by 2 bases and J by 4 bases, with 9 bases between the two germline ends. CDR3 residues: CASSFSGITGELFF. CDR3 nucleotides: TGTGCCAGCAGCTTCTCGGGGATCACCGGGGAGCTGTTTTTT.

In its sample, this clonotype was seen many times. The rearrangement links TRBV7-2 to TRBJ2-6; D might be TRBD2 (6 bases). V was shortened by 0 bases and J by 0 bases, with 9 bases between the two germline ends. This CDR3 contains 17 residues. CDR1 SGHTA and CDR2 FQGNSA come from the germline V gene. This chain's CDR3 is CASSLARRASGANVLTF. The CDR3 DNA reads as TGTGCCAGCAGCTTAGCGCGGAGGGCCTCTGGGGCCAACGTCCTGACTTTC.

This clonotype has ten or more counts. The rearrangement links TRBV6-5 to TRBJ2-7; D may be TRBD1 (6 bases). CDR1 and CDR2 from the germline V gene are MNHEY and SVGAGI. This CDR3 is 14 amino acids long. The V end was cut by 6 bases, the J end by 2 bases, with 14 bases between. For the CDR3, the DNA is TGTGCCAGCAGCCGCCGACAGGACCCCTACGAGCAGTACTTC. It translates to CASSRRQDPYEQYF.

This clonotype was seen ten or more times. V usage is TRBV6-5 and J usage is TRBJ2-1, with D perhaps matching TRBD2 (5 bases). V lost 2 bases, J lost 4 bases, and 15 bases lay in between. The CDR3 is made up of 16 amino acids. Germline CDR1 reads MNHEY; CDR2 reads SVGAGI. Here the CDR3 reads CASSYELAPSYNEQFF. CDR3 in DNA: TGTGCCAGCAGTTACGAGCTAGCCCCTTCATACAATGAGCAGTTCTTC.

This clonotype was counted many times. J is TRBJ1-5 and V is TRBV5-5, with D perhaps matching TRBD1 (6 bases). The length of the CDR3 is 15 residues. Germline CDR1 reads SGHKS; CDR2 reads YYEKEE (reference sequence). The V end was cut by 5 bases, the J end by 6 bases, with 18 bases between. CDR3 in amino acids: CASRQDAGAGQPQHF. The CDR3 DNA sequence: TGTGCCAGCAGGCAGGACGCGGGGGCGGGTCAGCCCCAGCATTTT. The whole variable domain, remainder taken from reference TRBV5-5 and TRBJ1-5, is DAGVTQSPTHLIKTRGQQVTLRCSPISGHKSVSWYQQVLGQGPQFIFQYYEKEERGRGNFPDRFSARQFPNYSSELNVNALLLGDSALYLCASRQDAGAGQPQHFGDGTRLSIL.

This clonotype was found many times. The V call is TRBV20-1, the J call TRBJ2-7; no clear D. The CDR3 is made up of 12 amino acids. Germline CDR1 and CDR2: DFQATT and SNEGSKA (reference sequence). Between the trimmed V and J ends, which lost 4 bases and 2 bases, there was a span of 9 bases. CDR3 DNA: TGCAGTGCTACTAGAGATACCTACGAGCAGTACGTC. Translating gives CSATRDTYEQYV.

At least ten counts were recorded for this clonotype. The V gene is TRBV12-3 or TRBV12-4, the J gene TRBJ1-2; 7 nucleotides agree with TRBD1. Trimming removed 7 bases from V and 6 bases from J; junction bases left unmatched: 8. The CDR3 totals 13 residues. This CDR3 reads CASIITGENGYTF. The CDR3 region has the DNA TGTGCCAGCATCATAACAGGGGAAAATGGCTACACCTTC.

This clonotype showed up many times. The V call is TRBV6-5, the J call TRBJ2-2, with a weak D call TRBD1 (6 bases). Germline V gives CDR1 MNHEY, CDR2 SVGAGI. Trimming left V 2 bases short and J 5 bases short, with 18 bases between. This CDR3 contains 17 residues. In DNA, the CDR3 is TGTGCCAGCAGTTACGTAGGGGGTCCAAGAAGAACCGGGGAGCTGTTTTTT. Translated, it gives CASSYVGGPRRTGELFF.

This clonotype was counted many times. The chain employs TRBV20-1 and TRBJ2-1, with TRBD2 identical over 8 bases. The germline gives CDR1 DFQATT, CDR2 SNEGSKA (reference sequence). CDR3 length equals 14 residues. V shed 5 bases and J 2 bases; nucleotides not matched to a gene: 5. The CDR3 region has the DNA TGCAGTGCTCCGGGGGGGCCGGCCTACAATGAGCAGTTCTTC. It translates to CSAPGGPAYNEQFF.